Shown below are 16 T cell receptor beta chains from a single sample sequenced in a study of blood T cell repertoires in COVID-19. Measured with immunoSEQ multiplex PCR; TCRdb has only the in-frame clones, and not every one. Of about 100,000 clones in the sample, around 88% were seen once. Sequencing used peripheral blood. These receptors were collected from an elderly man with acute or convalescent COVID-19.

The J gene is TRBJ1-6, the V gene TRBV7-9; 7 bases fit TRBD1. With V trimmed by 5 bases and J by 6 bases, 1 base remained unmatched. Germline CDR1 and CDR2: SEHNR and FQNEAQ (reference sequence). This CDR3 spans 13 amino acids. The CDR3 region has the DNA TGTGCCAGCAGCCAGGGGGGTAATTCACCCCTCCACTTT. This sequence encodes CASSQGGNSPLHF.

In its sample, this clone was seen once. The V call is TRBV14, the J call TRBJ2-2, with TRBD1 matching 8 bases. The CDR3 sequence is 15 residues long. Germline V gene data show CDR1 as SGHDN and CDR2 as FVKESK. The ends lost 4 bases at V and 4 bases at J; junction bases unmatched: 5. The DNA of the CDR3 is TGTGCCAGCAGCCTTCAAACAGGGGGCACCGGGGAGCTGTTTTTT. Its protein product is CASSLQTGGTGELFF.

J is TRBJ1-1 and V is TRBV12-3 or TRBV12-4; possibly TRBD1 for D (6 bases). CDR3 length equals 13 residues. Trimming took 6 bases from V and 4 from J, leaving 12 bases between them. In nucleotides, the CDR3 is TGTGCCAGCAGACCAGGACAGAGCACTGAAGCTTTCTTT. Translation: CASRPGQSTEAFF.

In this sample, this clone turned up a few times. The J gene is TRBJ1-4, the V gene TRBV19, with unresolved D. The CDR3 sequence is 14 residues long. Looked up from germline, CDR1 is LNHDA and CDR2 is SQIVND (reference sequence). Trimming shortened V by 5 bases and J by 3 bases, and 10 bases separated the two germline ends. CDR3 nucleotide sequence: TGTGCCAGTAGTCGAGGATATGCTAATGAAAAACTGTTTTTT. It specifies CASSRGYANEKLFF.

The DNA of the CDR3 is TGTGCCAGCGCCGACAGGGGCCTGTATGGCTACACCTTC. Amino acids: CASADRGLYGYTF. The V gene is TRBV5-4, the J gene TRBJ1-2; 8 bases fit TRBD1. The trim removed 7 bases at V and 5 bases at J, leaving 7 bases unmatched. This CDR3 has 13 amino acids. Germline V gene lookup returns CDR1 SGHNT and CDR2 YYREEE (reference sequence).

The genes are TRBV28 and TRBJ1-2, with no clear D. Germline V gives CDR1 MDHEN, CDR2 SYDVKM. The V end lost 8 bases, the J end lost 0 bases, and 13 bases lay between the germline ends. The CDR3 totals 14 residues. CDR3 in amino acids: CASYTLLANYGYTF. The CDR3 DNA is TGTGCCAGCTACACCTTACTAGCTAACTATGGCTACACCTTC.

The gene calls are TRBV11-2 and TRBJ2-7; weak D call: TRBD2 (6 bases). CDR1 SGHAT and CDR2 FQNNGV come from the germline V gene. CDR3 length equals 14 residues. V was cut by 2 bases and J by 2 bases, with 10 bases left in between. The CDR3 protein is CASSLLRGPYEQYF. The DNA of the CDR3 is TGTGCCAGCAGCTTACTGCGGGGACCCTACGAGCAGTACTTC.

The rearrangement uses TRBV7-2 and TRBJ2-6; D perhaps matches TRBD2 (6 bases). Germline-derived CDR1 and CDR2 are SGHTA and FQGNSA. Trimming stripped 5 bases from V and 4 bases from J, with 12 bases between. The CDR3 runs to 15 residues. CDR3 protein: CASSPGGSGANVLTF. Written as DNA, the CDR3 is TGTGCCAGCAGCCCCGGAGGGTCCGGGGCCAACGTCCTGACTTTC. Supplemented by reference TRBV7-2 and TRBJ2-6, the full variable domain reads GAGVSQSPSNKVTEKGKDVELRCDPISGHTALYWYRQSLGQGLEFLIYFQGNSAPDKSGLPSDRFSAERTGGSVSTLTIQRTQQEDSAVYLCASSPGGSGANVLTFGAGSRLTVL.

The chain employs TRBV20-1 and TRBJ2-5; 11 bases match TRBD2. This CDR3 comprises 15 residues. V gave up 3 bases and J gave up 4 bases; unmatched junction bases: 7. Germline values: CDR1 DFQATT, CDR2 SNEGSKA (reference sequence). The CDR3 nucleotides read TGCAGTGCTAGTGTTCTAGCGGGAGGAGGAGAGACCCAGTACTTC. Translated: CSASVLAGGGETQYF.

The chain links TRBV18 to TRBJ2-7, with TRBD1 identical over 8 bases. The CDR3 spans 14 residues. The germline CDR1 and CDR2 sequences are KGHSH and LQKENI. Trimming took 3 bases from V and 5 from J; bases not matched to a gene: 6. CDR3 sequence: CASSPRGQGNEQYF. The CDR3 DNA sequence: TGTGCCAGCTCACCTAGAGGACAGGGTAACGAGCAGTACTTC. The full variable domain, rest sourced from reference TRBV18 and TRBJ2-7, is NAGVMQNPRHLVRRRGQEARLRCSPMKGHSHVYWYRQLPEEGLKFMVYLQKENIIDESGMPKERFSAEFPKEGPSILRIQQVVRGDSAAYFCASSPRGQGNEQYFGPGTRLTVT.

CDR3 in amino acids: CASSLASGGLTEAFF. The CDR3 DNA follows: TGTGCCAGCAGCTTAGCGTCAGGGGGCTTGACTGAAGCTTTCTTT. The V and J genes are TRBV7-2 and TRBJ1-1, with 8 bases matching TRBD1. This CDR3 comprises 15 residues. J was trimmed by 5 bases and V by 0 bases; bases with no gene match: 5. Germline CDR1 SGHTA, CDR2 FQGNSA. The entire variable domain, with the rest obtained from reference TRBV7-2 and TRBJ1-1, is as follows: GAGVSQSPSNKVTEKGKDVELRCDPISGHTALYWYRQSLGQGLEFLIYFQGNSAPDKSGLPSDRFSAERTGGSVSTLTIQRTQQEDSAVYLCASSLASGGLTEAFFGQGTRLTVV.

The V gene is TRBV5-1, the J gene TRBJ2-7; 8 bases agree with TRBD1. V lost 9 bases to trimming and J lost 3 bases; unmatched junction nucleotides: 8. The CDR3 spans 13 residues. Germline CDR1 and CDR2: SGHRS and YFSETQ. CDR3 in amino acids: CATRQGTNYEQYF. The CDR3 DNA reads TGCGCCACCAGACAGGGGACAAACTACGAGCAGTACTTC.

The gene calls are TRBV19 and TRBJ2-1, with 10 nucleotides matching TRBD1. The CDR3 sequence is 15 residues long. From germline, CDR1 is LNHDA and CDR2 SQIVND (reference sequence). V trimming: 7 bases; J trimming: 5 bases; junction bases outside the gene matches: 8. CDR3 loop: CASKRQGAGDNEQFF. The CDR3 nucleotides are TGTGCCAGTAAAAGACAGGGGGCGGGCGACAATGAGCAGTTCTTC.

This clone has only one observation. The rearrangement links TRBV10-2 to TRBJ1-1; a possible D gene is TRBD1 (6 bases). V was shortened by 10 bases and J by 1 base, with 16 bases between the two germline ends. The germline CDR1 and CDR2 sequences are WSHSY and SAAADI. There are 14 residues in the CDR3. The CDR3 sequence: CATVRQGRNTEAFF. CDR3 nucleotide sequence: TGCGCCACCGTACGGCAGGGGCGGAACACTGAAGCTTTCTTT.

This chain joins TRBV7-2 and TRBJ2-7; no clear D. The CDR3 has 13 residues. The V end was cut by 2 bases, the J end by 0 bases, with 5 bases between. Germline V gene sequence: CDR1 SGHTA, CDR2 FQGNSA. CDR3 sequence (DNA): TGTGCCAGCAGCTTAACCAGCTCCTACGAGCAGTACTTC. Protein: CASSLTSSYEQYF.

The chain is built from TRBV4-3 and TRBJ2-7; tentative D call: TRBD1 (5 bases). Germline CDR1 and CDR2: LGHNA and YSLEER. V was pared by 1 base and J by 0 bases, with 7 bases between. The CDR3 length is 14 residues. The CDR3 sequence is CASSQGGRSYEQYF. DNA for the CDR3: TGCGCCAGCAGCCAAGGGGGCCGCTCCTACGAGCAGTACTTC.